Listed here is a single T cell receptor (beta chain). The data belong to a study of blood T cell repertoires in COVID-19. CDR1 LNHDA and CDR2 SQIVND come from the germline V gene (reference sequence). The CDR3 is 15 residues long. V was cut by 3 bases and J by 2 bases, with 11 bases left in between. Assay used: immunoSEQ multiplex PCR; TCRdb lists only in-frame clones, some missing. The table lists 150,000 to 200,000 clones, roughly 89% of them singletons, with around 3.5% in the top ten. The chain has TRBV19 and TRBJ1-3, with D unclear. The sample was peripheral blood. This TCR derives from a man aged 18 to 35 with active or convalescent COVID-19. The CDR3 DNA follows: TGTGCCAGTAGTATGGGCCAGTCGACTGGAAACACCATATATTTT. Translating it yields CASSMGQSTGNTIYF.